The rows below give T cell receptor beta chains drawn from one sample of a study of coeliac disease. TCRdb's copy holds only in-frame clones and misses some; the assay was immunoSEQ multiplex PCR. This table holds more than 4,500 clones, 60% to 80% found once. Sequenced sample: lamina propria lymphocytes from the gut. The receptors originated from a woman between 70 and 85 years old with celiac disease. The CDR3 runs from the conserved cysteine through the conserved F or W. The order of the fields is J gene, clone size, D gene, V gene, CDR3 DNA, CDR3 protein. D genes are given only for firm matches. Clone size is not always given. Where it is, it says once, few, many or a class for expanded clones.

J: TRBJ1-1
size: .
D: .
V: TRBV27
DNA: TGTGCCAGCAGTTTTGCAGGGCTCCCTGAAGCTTTCTTT
CDR3: CASSFAGLPEAFF

J: TRBJ2-7
size: .
D: .
V: TRBV27
DNA: TGTGCCAGCAGTTGGGGCGGGGCCCACGAGCAGTACTTC
CDR3: CASSWGGAHEQYF

J: TRBJ1-2
size: .
D: TRBD1
V: TRBV7-9
DNA: TGTGCCGGCCAGGGGGAGACAAACTATGGCTACACCTTC
CDR3: CAGQGETNYGYTF

J: TRBJ2-3
size: .
D: .
V: TRBV11-3
DNA: TGTGCCAGCAGCTCACACGGGGGCACAGATACGCAGTATTTT
CDR3: CASSSHGGTDTQYF

J: TRBJ1-1
size: .
D: .
V: TRBV7-2
DNA: TGTGCCAGCAGCTTAGGGGCAGGGGTGAACACTGAAGCTTTCTTT
CDR3: CASSLGAGVNTEAFF

J: TRBJ2-3
size: .
D: TRBD2
V: TRBV28
DNA: TGTGCCAGCAGTTTAATTAGCGGGGGAGAGGGGTCAGATACGCAGTATTTT
CDR3: CASSLISGGEGSDTQYF

J: TRBJ2-3
size: .
D: .
V: TRBV7-2
DNA: TGTGCCAGCAGCATCCGAACCGGAGATACGCAGTATTTT
CDR3: CASSIRTGDTQYF

J: TRBJ2-1
size: .
D: TRBD2
V: TRBV19
DNA: TGTGCCAGTACCCTCGCGGGGGGCCTCAATGAGCAGTTCTTC
CDR3: CASTLAGGLNEQFF

J: TRBJ1-6
size: .
D: .
V: TRBV5-4
DNA: TGTGCCAGCAGCTTGGCGTATGCTAATTCCCCCCTCCACTTT
CDR3: CASSLAYANSPLHF

J: TRBJ1-2
size: .
D: .
V: TRBV4-1
DNA: TGCGCCAGCACCCAAGCACACGGAGCTAACTATGGCTACACCTTC
CDR3: CASTQAHGANYGYTF

J: TRBJ2-5
size: .
D: TRBD2
V: TRBV5-5
DNA: TGTGCCAGCAGCTCACAATTACTAGCGTGGGCAGAGACCCAGTACTTC
CDR3: CASSSQLLAWAETQYF

J: TRBJ2-5
size: .
D: .
V: TRBV6-6
DNA: TGTGCCAGCAGTTACTCGACAGCCAAAGAGACCCAGTACTTC
CDR3: CASSYSTAKETQYF

J: TRBJ1-2
size: .
D: TRBD1
V: TRBV9
DNA: TGTGCCAGCGCATCGGGACAGGGTATCGGCTACACCTTC
CDR3: CASASGQGIGYTF

J: TRBJ2-7
size: .
D: TRBD1
V: TRBV15
DNA: TGTGCCACCAGACTCTCGACAGGGGGGCCCTACGAGCAGTACTTC
CDR3: CATRLSTGGPYEQYF

J: TRBJ2-1
size: once
D: .
V: TRBV5-4
DNA: TGTGCCAGCAGCTTGGTCAGGGGATCTACCTACAATGAGCAGTTCTTC
CDR3: CASSLVRGSTYNEQFF

J: TRBJ2-1
size: .
D: TRBD2
V: TRBV7-2
DNA: TGTGCCAGCAGCCCTCATAGCGGGGGTCTAGGCGATGAGCAGTTCTTC
CDR3: CASSPHSGGLGDEQFF

J: TRBJ1-6
size: few
D: .
V: TRBV18
DNA: TGTGCCAGCTCACCGGTCGAAACAGGGTACGATTCACCCCTCCACTTT
CDR3: CASSPVETGYDSPLHF

J: TRBJ2-7
size: .
D: TRBD2
V: TRBV5-5
DNA: TGTGCCAGCAGCTTGGGAGGGACTAGCGGGTACGAGCAGTACTTC
CDR3: CASSLGGTSGYEQYF

J: TRBJ2-7
size: .
D: .
V: TRBV10-3
DNA: TGTGCCTACGCCACGGGGGAAGGTGCCTACGAGCAGTACTTC
CDR3: CAYATGEGAYEQYF

J: TRBJ1-1
size: .
D: .
V: TRBV7-6
DNA: TGTGCCAGCAGCTTTCGGGCGGGTGGGAACACTGAAGCTTTCTTT
CDR3: CASSFRAGGNTEAFF

J: TRBJ1-1
size: few
D: TRBD1
V: TRBV6-1
DNA: TGTGCCAGCAGTGACACCACAGGGGGCGTTTGGGTGAACACTGAAGCTTTCTTT
CDR3: CASSDTTGGVWVNTEAFF

J: TRBJ2-5
size: .
D: TRBD1
V: TRBV5-1
DNA: TGCGCCAGCAGCTCTTCGGACAGGGGGAGGGAGACCCAGTACTTC
CDR3: CASSSSDRGRETQYF

J: TRBJ1-3
size: .
D: .
V: TRBV4-3
DNA: TGCGCCAGCAGCCATTTGGGCCCGTCTGGAAACACCATATATTTT
CDR3: CASSHLGPSGNTIYF

J: TRBJ2-2
size: .
D: TRBD1
V: TRBV27
DNA: TGTGCCAGCAGTTTGAACATACAGGGGGCTAGCGGGGAGCTGTTTTTT
CDR3: CASSLNIQGASGELFF

J: TRBJ2-3
size: .
D: TRBD1
V: TRBV6-5
DNA: TGTGCCAGCAGTTACAGGGGGCCTAGCACAGATACGCAGTATTTT
CDR3: CASSYRGPSTDTQYF

J: TRBJ2-7
size: .
D: .
V: TRBV4-3
DNA: TGCGCCAGCAGCCAGGATCCGGGACAATCCTACGAGCAGTACTTC
CDR3: CASSQDPGQSYEQYF

J: TRBJ2-1
size: few
D: TRBD2
V: TRBV11-3
DNA: TGTGCCAGCAGCGGGACTAGCGGCGAGCAGTTCTTC
CDR3: CASSGTSGEQFF